Below are 15 T cell receptor beta chains sequenced from a single sample in a study of regulatory T cells in long-lasting Graves disease. Described time point: newly diagnosed GD, antithyroid drugs for less than 3 months. Extracted RNA from PBMCs served as the source of the TCR library. Both iRepertoire HTBI primers and Arm-PCR of CDR3 regions were used to build the TCR beta libraries. TCRdb re-derived calls from the multiplex PCR reads in MiXCR, one entry per CDR3 protein. The data contain more than 400,000 distinct CDR3 sequences, over 15% of them singletons. The data were also submitted as part of a second study, on T cells in Graves' hyperthyroidism and ophthalmopathy.

Material: peripheral blood mononuclear cells (PBMCs), obtained at new diagnosis, from a patient treated with antithyroid drugs. Receptor source: a woman aged 25 to 45 with Graves disease.

This clonotype was recorded many times. J is TRBJ2-1 and V is TRBV18; 7 bases fit TRBD1. Looked up from germline, CDR1 is KGHSH and CDR2 is LQKENI. V lost 8 bases, J lost 6 bases, and 4 bases stayed unmatched. The CDR3 is made up of 12 amino acids. Here the CDR3 DNA reads TGTGCCAGCCGAGACAGGGCCAATGAGCAGTTCTTC. This codes for CASRDRANEQFF.

This clonotype has ten or more counts. This chain's CDR3 is CASSFPNFGGYTF. DNA of the CDR3: TGTGCCAGCAGTTTCCCCAACTTCGGTGGCTACACCTTC. This chain uses TRBV28 with TRBJ1-2; unclear D gene. This CDR3 is built from 13 residues. The germline V gene has CDR1 MDHEN and CDR2 SYDVKM. V lost 3 bases and J lost 7, with 12 bases in between.

This clonotype was observed a handful of times. The chain recombines TRBV7-9 with TRBJ2-1; no definite D call. CDR3 length: 11 residues. Per germline, CDR1 SEHNR and CDR2 FQNEAQ (reference sequence). Deletions cut 11 bases from V and 2 bases from J, with 7 bases between. DNA of the CDR3: TGTGCCTGCTCGGCCTACAATGAGCAGTTCTTC. Its translation: CACSAYNEQFF.

This clonotype was counted many times. V gene TRBV14 combines with J gene TRBJ2-2, with D unclear. Germline lookup yields CDR1 SGHDN and CDR2 FVKESK. Trimming took off 1 base at V and 1 base at J, with 10 bases between the two ends. The CDR3 covers 16 residues. DNA for the CDR3: TGTGCCAGCAGCCAAGGTAGGCCGAAGAACACCGGGGAGCTGTTTTTT. It yields the protein CASSQGRPKNTGELFF. The complete variable domain, with remaining parts taken from reference TRBV14 and TRBJ2-2, reads EAGVTQFPSHSVIEKGQTVTLRCDPISGHDNLYWYRRVMGKEIKFLLHFVKESKQDESGMPNNRFLAERTGGTYSTLKVQPAELEDSGVYFCASSQGRPKNTGELFFGEGSRLTVL.

V and J are TRBV3-1 and TRBJ2-1; unclear D gene. CDR1 and CDR2 from the germline V gene are LGHDT and YNNKEL (reference sequence). The CDR3 is made up of 14 amino acids. Trimming took off 0 bases at V and 7 bases at J, with 10 bases between the two ends. The CDR3 DNA sequence: TGTGCCAGCAGCCAAGAGGGCGCCGCGAATGAGCAGTTCTTC. Residues: CASSQEGAANEQFF.

This clonotype appeared many times. This rearrangement joins TRBV7-8 to TRBJ2-7; 7 bases agree with TRBD1. With 5 bases clipped from V and 4 bases from J, the junction kept 5 bases outside the gene matches. This CDR3 is built from 13 residues. Germline CDR1 is SGHVS and CDR2 is FQNEAQ. The CDR3 DNA is TGTGCCAGCAGCCCGGGACAGAAATACGAGCAGTACTTC. It encodes CASSPGQKYEQYF. The full variable domain, completed using reference TRBV7-8 and TRBJ2-7, is GAGVSQSPRYKVAKRGQDVALRCDPISGHVSLFWYQQALGQGPEFLTYFQNEAQLDKSGLPSDRFFAERPEGSVSTLKIQRTQQEDSAVYLCASSPGQKYEQYFGPGTRLTVT.

As for this clonotype: Given a much more abundant clone one base away, this may be a read error. V and J are TRBV7-3 and TRBJ2-3; the D gene is possibly TRBD1 (5 bases). V was trimmed by 0 bases and J by 4 bases, leaving 11 bases between them. CDR1 is SGHTA, CDR2 FQGTGA, per germline. The CDR3 has 15 residues. CDR3 nucleotides: TGTGCCAGCAGCTTAACGGCAGGGCTCGCAGATACGCAGTATTTT. It codes for CASSLTAGLADTQYF.

There are many counts of this clonotype. The J gene is TRBJ2-3, the V gene TRBV27, with D hard to call. V shed 2 bases and J shed 2 bases, with 14 bases lying between them. In germline, CDR1 is MNHEY, CDR2 SMNVEV (reference sequence). The CDR3 runs to 16 residues. The CDR3 region is CASSLLATDFTDTQYF. DNA for the CDR3: TGTGCCAGCAGTTTACTGGCGACGGATTTCACAGATACGCAGTATTTT.

This rearrangement joins TRBV18 to TRBJ2-6; the match to TRBD1 covers 7 bases. The CDR3 totals 16 residues. The germline V gene encodes CDR1 KGHSH and CDR2 LQKENI. Trimming removed 3 bases from V and 0 bases from J; junction bases left unmatched: 2. CDR3 sequence (DNA): TGTGCCAGCTCACCCACAGGGGCCTCTGGGGCCAACGTCCTGACTTTC. Translated: CASSPTGASGANVLTF.

The CDR3 loop is CASSLSPSGRATGQFF. The CDR3 bases are TGTGCCAGCAGCTTATCGCCTAGCGGGAGGGCTACTGGGCAGTTCTTC. The chain couples TRBV7-9 to TRBJ2-1, with 12 positions matching TRBD2. Germline lookup yields CDR1 SEHNR and CDR2 FQNEAQ (reference sequence). After removal of 2 bases from V and 12 bases from J, the junction contained 11 bases not matched to a gene. The CDR3 sequence is 16 residues long. Full variable domain (missing parts from reference TRBV7-9 and TRBJ2-1): DTGVSQNPRHKITKRGQNVTFRCDPISEHNRLYWYRQTLGQGPEFLTYFQNEAQLEKSRLLSDRFSAERPKGSFSTLEIQRTEQGDSAMYLCASSLSPSGRATGQFFGPGTRLTVL.

This clonotype was seen repeatedly, ten times or more. V is TRBV27 and J is TRBJ1-2, with a tentative D call TRBD1 (6 bases). Germline-derived CDR1 and CDR2 are MNHEY and SMNVEV (reference sequence). Trimming cost V 7 bases and J 5 bases, with 20 bases left between them. The CDR3 contains 15 residues. The DNA for the CDR3 is TGTGCCAGCATGAGTGCGACAGGCGTTCGGTATGGCTACACCTTC. This codes for CASMSATGVRYGYTF.

The V gene is TRBV7-2, the J gene TRBJ1-5; D perhaps matches TRBD1 (5 bases). This CDR3 region has 16 residues. The V end was cut by 5 bases, the J end by 5 bases, with 19 bases between. Per the germline V gene, CDR1 is SGHTA and CDR2 is FQGNSA. CDR3 sequence (DNA): TGTGCCAGCAGCACACGCCGGGACGGGGGGGATCAGCCCCAGCATTTT. Translated: CASSTRRDGGDQPQHF.

The J gene is TRBJ2-3, the V gene TRBV12-3 or TRBV12-4, with D possibly being TRBD1 or TRBD2 (7 bases each). This CDR3 is 14 amino acids long. This CDR3 is CALGGGRSTDTQYF. In DNA, the CDR3 is TGTGCTTTAGGGGGCGGGAGATCTACAGATACGCAGTATTTT.

This clonotype appeared many times. The J gene is TRBJ1-1, the V gene TRBV18; D gene uncertain. V shed 0 bases and J shed 0 bases, with 11 bases lying between them. The CDR3 is 16 amino acids. Germline loops: CDR1 KGHSH, CDR2 LQKENI. The CDR3 DNA follows: TGTGCCAGCTCACCACCGACAATGGCGCTGAACACTGAAGCTTTCTTT. Its translation: CASSPPTMALNTEAFF.

Many counts were recorded for this clonotype. J is TRBJ2-1 and V is TRBV2, with D uncertain. This CDR3 comprises 14 residues. Germline assignment: CDR1 SNHLY and CDR2 FYNNEI. V lost 4 bases and J lost 5, with 12 bases in between. This chain's CDR3 is CASSAWVKDNEQFF. The CDR3 DNA reads TGTGCCAGCAGTGCTTGGGTTAAAGACAATGAGCAGTTCTTC.